This record looks at one T cell receptor beta chain sequence and its context. Extraction and reverse transcription of RNA yielded cDNA as the sequencing template. Some clones are missing from TCRdb's copy, which holds only in-frame ones; the method was immunoSEQ multiplex PCR. The data contain about 37,000 clones, roughly 53% of them singletons. CD25+CD127- cells were sorted from CD4+ cells in five patients. Peripheral blood samples and lesional scalp punch biopsies were obtained from alopecia areata patients. V was pared by 5 bases and J by 5 bases, with 14 bases of the junction left unmatched. Germline assignment: CDR1 SGHTA and CDR2 FQGNSA. This CDR3 has 16 residues. The sample originates from a study of CD8+ T cells in alopecia areata.

The clonotype comes from a human donor with alopecia areata. The sample taken for sequencing was CD4+ Tregs sorted from blood. The chain combines TRBV7-2 with TRBJ2-7, with 8 bases aligning to TRBD2. CDR3 in DNA: TGTGCCAGCAGCGCGGGAACCGGGACTAGTTTGGACGAGCAGTACTTC. Translating gives CASSAGTGTSLDEQYF.